One T cell receptor (beta chain) is described in this entry. What it recognizes is unknown. The individuals who served as donors were healthy Caucasians living in Russia, aged about 6 to 95. This sample is drawn from a study of blood T cells in healthy people across ages. Whole-study results and caveats: Older age coincided with a roughly linear decline in TCR beta diversity per million T cells. Changes in expanded clonotypes were possibly confounded, as the CMV status of donors was unknown.

Germline trimming cut 0 bases from V and 9 bases from J; bases unmatched to any gene: 10. Germline lookup yields CDR1 MGHRA and CDR2 YSYEKL. The CDR3 consists of 16 residues. Sample-barcoded 5' priming and a J-beta primer mix drove a second PCR of 7 to 11 cycles. Researchers report that each sample yielded at least 3 million CDR3-containing paired-end reads. TCRdb reprocessed the 5' RACE reads via MiXCR and lists one record per CDR3 protein. The sample contains 1.5 million or so distinct CDR3 sequences, about 43% of which appear only once. Sequences were obtained from blood. The source of this sequence is a woman under 30 in good health. The V and J genes are TRBV4-1 and TRBJ2-1; 8 nucleotides line up with TRBD1. The CDR3 DNA follows: TGCGCCAGCAGCCAAGATCGGCAGGGGGCAATGGGTGAGCAGTTCTTC. It translates to CASSQDRQGAMGEQFF.